This TCR beta chain was retrieved from a study of T cells after yellow fever vaccination. Study-level points and caveats: Most primary-vaccination clones recurred post-booster (roughly 96% CD4, about 87% CD8).

This clonotype has only a few counts. Its antigen is unknown. A single record per CDR3 protein comes from TCRdb applying MiXCR to the 5' RACE reads. The table lists 150,000 to 200,000 distinct CDR3 sequences, approximately 11% of them singletons. Sequenced here: CD8+ T cells sorted from PBMCs, sampled 15 days after the yellow fever booster vaccination. The TCR sequence derives from a man aged 18 to 29 who received the YFV17D yellow fever vaccine.

The CDR3 loop reads CASSPLAGGHTDTQYF. The CDR3 DNA follows: TGTGCCAGCAGCCCACTAGCGGGGGGGCATACAGATACGCAGTATTTT. This chain connects TRBV7-9 to TRBJ2-3, with 13 positions matching TRBD2. Looked up from germline, CDR1 is SEHNR and CDR2 is FQNEAQ (reference sequence). Trimming took 5 bases from V and 3 from J; bases not matched to a gene: 5. The CDR3 spans 16 residues.